The TCR beta chain described here comes from a study of PD-L1 blockade in urothelial cancer. Study in general: Blood analysis occurred 3 weeks (second dose) and 6 weeks after treatment start.

Synthetic TCR analog templates were spiked into each PCR. The repertoire was sequenced with immunoSEQ multiplex PCR; TCRdb's copy has only in-frame clones and lacks some. The sample includes approximately 38,000 clones, around 89% of them seen just once. The germline V and J ends were trimmed by 5 bases and 1 base, with 14 bases remaining between them. The length of the CDR3 is 15 residues. CDR1 and CDR2 from the germline V gene are SGHNT and YENEEA. General study points: Stronger expansion of tumor-associated clones in blood at 3 weeks distinguished durable-benefit patients.

Worth noting for this clone: The antigen is undetermined.

This sequence originates from a man in his sixties with urothelial cancer. The chain joins TRBV11-3 to TRBJ1-2; D is possibly TRBD1 (6 bases). Sequenced here: PBMCs, sampled around atezolizumab (anti-PD-L1) treatment. CDR3 nucleotides: TGTGCCAGCAGCCTATCCTCAGGGGTTAACTATGGCTACACCTTC. Its translation: CASSLSSGVNYGYTF.